This TCR beta chain was captured by sequencing in a study of PD-1 blockade in classical Hodgkin lymphoma. From germline, CDR1 is SGHTA and CDR2 FQGNSA. The germline V and J ends were trimmed by 5 bases and 6 bases, with 13 bases remaining between them. The CDR3 length is 14 residues. All trial patients relapsed after autologous stem cell transplantation. Classification of best responses gave complete response, partial response or progressive disease. On this clone: Antigen unknown.

Some clones are missing from TCRdb's copy, which holds only in-frame ones; the method was immunoSEQ multiplex PCR. This sample yields 35,000 to 50,000 clones, of which roughly 70% are seen a single time; 20% to 25% belongs to the top ten. Study-level findings and limits: With CD4+ cells, TCR diversity rose significantly by C4D1, but not with CD8+ cells. Although disease activity or prior therapy may be involved, causes of the repertoire differences remain undefined. Those patients who began receiving nivolumab less than 1 year after ASCT had lower diversity, and they were excluded.

The TCR originated in a human donor with classical Hodgkin lymphoma. This chain uses TRBV7-2 with TRBJ2-2; D is uncertain. The sequencing used peripheral blood mononuclear cells (PBMCs), collected at baseline. In nucleotides, the CDR3 is TGTGCCAGCAGCCCCCCTCTAGATGCCGGGGAGCTGTTTTTT. Residues: CASSPPLDAGELFF.